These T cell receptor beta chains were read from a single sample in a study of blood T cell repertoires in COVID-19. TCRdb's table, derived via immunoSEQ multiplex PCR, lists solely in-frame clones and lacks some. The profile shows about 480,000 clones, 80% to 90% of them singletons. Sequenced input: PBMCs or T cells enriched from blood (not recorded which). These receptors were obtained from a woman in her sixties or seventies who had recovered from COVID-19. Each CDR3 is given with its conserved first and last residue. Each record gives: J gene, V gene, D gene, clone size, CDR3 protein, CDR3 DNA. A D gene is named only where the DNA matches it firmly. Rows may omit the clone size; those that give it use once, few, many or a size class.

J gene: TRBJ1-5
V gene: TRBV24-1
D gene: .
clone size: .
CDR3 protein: CATSAAPTKPQHF
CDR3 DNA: TGTGCCACCAGCGCCGCGCCTACGAAGCCCCAGCATTTT

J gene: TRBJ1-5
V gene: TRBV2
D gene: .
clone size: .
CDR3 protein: CASSEWGGNQPQHF
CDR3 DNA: TGTGCCAGCAGTGAATGGGGGGGAAATCAGCCCCAGCATTTT

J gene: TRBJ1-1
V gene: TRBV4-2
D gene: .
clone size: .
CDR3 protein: CASSLQGQQGTGTEAFF
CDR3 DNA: TGTGCCAGCAGCCTACAAGGTCAACAGGGTACGGGCACTGAAGCTTTCTTT

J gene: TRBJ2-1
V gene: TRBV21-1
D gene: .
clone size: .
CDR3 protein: CASSKVDRGLGNEQFF
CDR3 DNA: TGTGCCAGCAGCAAAGTGGACAGGGGGCTCGGGAATGAGCAGTTCTTC

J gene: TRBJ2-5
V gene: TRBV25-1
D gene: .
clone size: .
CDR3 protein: CASSEYMGGAETQYF
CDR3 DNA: TGTGCCAGCAGTGAATATATGGGGGGGGCAGAGACCCAGTACTTC

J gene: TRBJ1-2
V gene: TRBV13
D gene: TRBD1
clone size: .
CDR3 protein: CASSLRSQGGGYTF
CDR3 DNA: TGTGCCAGCAGCTTACGGTCTCAGGGGGGTGGCTACACCTTC

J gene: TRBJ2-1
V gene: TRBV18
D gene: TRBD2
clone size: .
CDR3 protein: CASSRTDRGLAGPSYNEQFF
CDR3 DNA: TGTGCCAGCTCACGCACCGACAGGGGACTAGCGGGGCCCTCATACAATGAGCAGTTCTTC

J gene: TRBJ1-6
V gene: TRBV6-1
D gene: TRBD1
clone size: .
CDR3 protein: CASSELDRVNSPLHF
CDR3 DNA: TGTGCCAGCAGTGAATTGGACAGGGTGAATTCACCCCTCCACTTT

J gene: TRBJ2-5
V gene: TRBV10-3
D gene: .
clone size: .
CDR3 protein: CAISERGRGQASGVQETQYF
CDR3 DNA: TGTGCCATCAGTGAGAGGGGGCGGGGCCAAGCGTCCGGGGTCCAGGAGACCCAGTACTTC

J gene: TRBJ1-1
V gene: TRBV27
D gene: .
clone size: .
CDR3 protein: CASSGTRTTEAFF
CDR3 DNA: TGTGCCAGCAGTGGTACACGAACCACTGAAGCTTTCTTT

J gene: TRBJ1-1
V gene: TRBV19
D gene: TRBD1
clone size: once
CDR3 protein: CASSRGQGLNTEAFF
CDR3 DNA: TGTGCCAGTAGTAGGGGACAGGGGCTGAACACTGAAGCTTTCTTT

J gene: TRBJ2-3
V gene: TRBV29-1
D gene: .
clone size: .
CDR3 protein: CSVEEGSRGGGTDTQYF
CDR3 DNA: TGCAGCGTTGAAGAAGGGTCCCGGGGCGGGGGCACAGATACGCAGTATTTT

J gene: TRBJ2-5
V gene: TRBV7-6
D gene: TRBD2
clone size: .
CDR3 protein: CASSFGTTLQETQYF
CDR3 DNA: TGTGCCAGCAGCTTCGGGACTACACTACAAGAGACCCAGTACTTC

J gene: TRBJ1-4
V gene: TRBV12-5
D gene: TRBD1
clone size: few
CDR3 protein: CASGIGTGSNEKLFF
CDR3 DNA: TGTGCTAGTGGGATAGGGACAGGGTCTAATGAAAAACTGTTTTTT

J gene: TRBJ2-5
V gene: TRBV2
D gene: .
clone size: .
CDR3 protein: CASSRDQETQYF
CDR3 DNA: TGTGCCAGCAGCCGGGACCAAGAGACCCAGTACTTC

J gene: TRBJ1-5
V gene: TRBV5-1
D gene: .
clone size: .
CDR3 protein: CASSLVGGNQPQHF
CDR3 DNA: TGCGCCAGCAGCTTGGTAGGAGGGAATCAGCCCCAGCATTTT

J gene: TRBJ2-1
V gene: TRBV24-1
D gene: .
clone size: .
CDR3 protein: CATSGTVSSYNEQFF
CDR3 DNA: TGTGCCACCAGTGGGACAGTTAGCTCCTACAATGAGCAGTTCTTC

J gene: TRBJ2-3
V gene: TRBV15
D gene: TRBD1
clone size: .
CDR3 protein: CATSRFDRVRSWNTDTQYF
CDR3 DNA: TGTGCCACCAGCAGGTTTGACAGGGTTAGAAGTTGGAACACAGATACGCAGTATTTT

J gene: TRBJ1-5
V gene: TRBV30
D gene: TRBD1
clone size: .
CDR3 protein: CAWSGGDRAPEGPQHF
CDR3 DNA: TGTGCCTGGAGTGGCGGGGACAGGGCCCCGGAGGGGCCCCAGCATTTT

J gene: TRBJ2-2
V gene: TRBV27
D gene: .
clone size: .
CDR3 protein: CASSLLSVGADTGELFF
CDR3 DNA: TGTGCCAGCAGTCTCCTCAGCGTGGGGGCCGATACCGGGGAGCTGTTTTTT

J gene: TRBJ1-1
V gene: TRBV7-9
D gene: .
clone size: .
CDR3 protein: CASSLIGGAEAFF
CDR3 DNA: TGTGCCAGCAGCTTAATCGGGGGTGCTGAAGCTTTCTTT

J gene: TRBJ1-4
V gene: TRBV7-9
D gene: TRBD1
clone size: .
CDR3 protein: CASSRGQGGEKLFF
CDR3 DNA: TGTGCCAGCAGCCGAGGACAGGGGGGTGAAAAACTGTTTTTT

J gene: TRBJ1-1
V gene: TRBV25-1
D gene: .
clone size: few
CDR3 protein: CASSLGDTEAFF
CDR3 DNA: TGTGCCAGCAGTCTAGGGGACACTGAAGCTTTCTTT

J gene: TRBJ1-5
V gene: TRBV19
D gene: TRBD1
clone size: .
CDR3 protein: CASSRGQGAGQPQHF
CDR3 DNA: TGTGCCAGTAGTAGAGGACAGGGGGCGGGTCAGCCCCAGCATTTT

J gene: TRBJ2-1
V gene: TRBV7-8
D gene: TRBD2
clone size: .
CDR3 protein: CASSFERGGNNEQFF
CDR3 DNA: TGTGCCAGCAGCTTCGAGCGGGGGGGAAACAATGAGCAGTTCTTC

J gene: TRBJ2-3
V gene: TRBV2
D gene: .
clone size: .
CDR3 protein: CASLYGAGGTDTQYF
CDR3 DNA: TGTGCCAGCCTGTATGGGGCAGGGGGCACAGATACGCAGTATTTT

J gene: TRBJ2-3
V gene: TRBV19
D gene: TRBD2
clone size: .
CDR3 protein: CASSLSGGLGTDTQYF
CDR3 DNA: TGTGCCAGTAGTCTAAGCGGGGGACTAGGGACAGATACGCAGTATTTT

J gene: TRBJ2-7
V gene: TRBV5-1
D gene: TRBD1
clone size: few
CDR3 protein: CASSLALRTGGGNEQYF
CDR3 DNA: TGCGCCAGCAGCTTGGCCTTGAGGACAGGGGGCGGAAACGAGCAGTACTTC

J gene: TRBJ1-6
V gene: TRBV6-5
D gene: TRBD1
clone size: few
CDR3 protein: CASSYEGQGNSPLHF
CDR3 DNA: TGTGCCAGCAGTTACGAAGGACAGGGTAATTCACCCCTCCACTTT

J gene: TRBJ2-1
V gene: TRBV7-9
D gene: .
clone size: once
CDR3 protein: CASSPRRLAYNEQFF
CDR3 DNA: TGTGCCAGCAGCCCCCGGCGACTAGCCTACAATGAGCAGTTCTTC

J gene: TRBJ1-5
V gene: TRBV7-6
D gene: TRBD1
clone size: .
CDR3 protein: CASSPGGAYQPQHF
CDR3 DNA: TGTGCCAGCAGTCCAGGGGGCGCTTATCAGCCCCAGCATTTT

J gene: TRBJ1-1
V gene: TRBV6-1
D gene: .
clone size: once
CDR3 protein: CASSETVKAFF
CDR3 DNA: TGTGCCAGCAGTGAAACGGTTAAAGCTTTCTTT

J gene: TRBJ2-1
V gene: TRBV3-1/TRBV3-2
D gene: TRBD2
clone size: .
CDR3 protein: CASSLAGGSYNEQFF
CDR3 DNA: TGTGCCAGCAGCCTAGCGGGGGGGTCCTACAATGAGCAGTTCTTC

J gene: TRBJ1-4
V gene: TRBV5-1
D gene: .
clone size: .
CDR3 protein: CASSLGGPNEKLFF
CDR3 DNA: TGCGCCAGCAGCCTGGGGGGGCCTAATGAAAAACTGTTTTTT

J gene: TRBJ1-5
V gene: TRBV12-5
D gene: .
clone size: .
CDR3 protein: CASGLLSRPQHF
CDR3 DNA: TGTGCTAGTGGTTTGTTAAGTAGGCCCCAGCATTTT

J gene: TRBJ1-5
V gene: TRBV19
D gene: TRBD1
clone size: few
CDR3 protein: CASMGDRDGHVNQPQHF
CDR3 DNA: TGTGCCAGTATGGGGGACAGGGACGGGCACGTAAATCAGCCCCAGCATTTT

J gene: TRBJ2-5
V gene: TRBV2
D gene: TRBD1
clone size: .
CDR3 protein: CASSQGTGEETQYF
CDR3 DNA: TGTGCCAGCAGTCAAGGGACAGGGGAAGAGACCCAGTACTTC

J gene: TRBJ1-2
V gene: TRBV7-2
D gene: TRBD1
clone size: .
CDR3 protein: CASSILGTASNYGYTF
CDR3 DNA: TGTGCCAGCAGCATCCTAGGGACAGCTAGTAACTATGGCTACACCTTC

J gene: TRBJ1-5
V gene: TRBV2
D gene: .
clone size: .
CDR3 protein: CASSPLENQPQHF
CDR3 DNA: TGTGCCAGCAGTCCGCTGGAGAATCAGCCCCAGCATTTT

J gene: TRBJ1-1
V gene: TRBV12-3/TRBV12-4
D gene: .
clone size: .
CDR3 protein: CASTLQDGTEAFF
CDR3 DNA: TGTGCCAGCACCCTTCAGGATGGCACTGAAGCTTTCTTT

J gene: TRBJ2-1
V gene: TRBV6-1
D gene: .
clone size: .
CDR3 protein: CASSEARDALGDNEQFF
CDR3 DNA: TGTGCCAGCAGTGAAGCGCGGGATGCGTTGGGGGACAATGAGCAGTTCTTC

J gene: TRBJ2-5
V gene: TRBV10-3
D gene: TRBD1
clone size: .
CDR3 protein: CAISAGQKYQETQYF
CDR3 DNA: TGTGCCATCAGTGCGGGACAGAAGTACCAAGAGACCCAGTACTTC

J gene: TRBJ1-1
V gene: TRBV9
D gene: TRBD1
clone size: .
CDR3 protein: CASSLEGQGNTEAFF
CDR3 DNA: TGTGCCAGCAGCCTAGAGGGACAGGGAAACACTGAAGCTTTCTTT

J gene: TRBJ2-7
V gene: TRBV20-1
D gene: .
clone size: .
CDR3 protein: CSASSGITYEQYF
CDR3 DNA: TGCAGTGCTAGTTCCGGTATCACCTACGAGCAGTACTTC

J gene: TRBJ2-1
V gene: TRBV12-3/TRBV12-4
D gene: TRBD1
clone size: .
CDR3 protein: CASSPTGANEQFF
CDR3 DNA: TGTGCCAGCAGCCCAACAGGGGCTAATGAGCAGTTCTTC